A selection of T cell receptor beta chains follows, all from one sample in a study of T cells in Graves' hyperthyroidism and ophthalmopathy. TCRdb recomputed calls from the multiplex PCR reads with MiXCR, one row per CDR3 protein. The data hold approximately 610,000 distinct CDR3 sequences, with over 12% observed a single time. The sequencing sample was made of blood. The receptors derive from a woman aged 35 to 49 with Graves' ophthalmopathy. Both conserved end residues are part of each CDR3. The D gene is left open where the match is weak. The listing skips clone size in some rows; elsewhere it reads once, few, many or a size class.

abundance	d_gene	v_gene	j_gene	CDR3aa	CDR3nt
once	-	TRBV7-9	TRBJ2-5	CASSWEQGRETQYF	TGTGCCAGCAGCTGGGAACAGGGTCGAGAGACCCAGTACTTC
many	-	TRBV6-2/TRBV6-3	TRBJ2-7	CASSYNSGGILYEQYF	TGTGCCAGCAGTTACAATTCAGGAGGTATCCTCTACGAGCAGTACTTC
many	-	TRBV5-5	TRBJ1-2	CASSQEVDYGYTF	TGTGCCAGCAGCCAGGAGGTTGACTATGGCTACACCTTC
many	TRBD1	TRBV28	TRBJ1-2	CASSSGTVPRDGYTF	TGTGCCAGCAGTTCGGGGACAGTGCCCAGAGATGGCTACACCTTC
-	-	TRBV28	TRBJ1-2	CASSLGIDRIYTF	TGTGCCAGCAGTTTGGGGATCGACCGAATCTACACCTTC
many	TRBD1	TRBV6-4	TRBJ1-2	CASSDRDSYGYTF	TGTGCCAGCAGTGACCGGGACAGCTATGGCTACACCTTC
many	-	TRBV19	TRBJ1-2	CASSIAGAYGYTF	TGTGCCAGTAGTATTGCAGGGGCCTATGGCTACACCTTC
once	TRBD2	TRBV13	TRBJ2-2	CASSLGTSGILTGELFF	TGTGCCAGCAGCTTAGGGACTAGCGGGATCCTCACCGGGGAGCTGTTTTTT
many	-	TRBV11-3	TRBJ1-1	CASSLDAENTEAFF	TGTGCCAGCAGCTTAGATGCCGAGAACACTGAAGCTTTCTTT
many	-	TRBV6-2/TRBV6-3	TRBJ1-5	CASSVPGPSNQPQHF	TGTGCCAGCAGCGTTCCCGGGCCAAGCAATCAGCCCCAGCATTTT
many	TRBD1	TRBV2	TRBJ1-5	CASSGTGGSSNQPQHF	TGTGCCAGCAGCGGGACAGGGGGGAGTAGCAATCAGCCCCAGCATTTT
many	TRBD1	TRBV11-2	TRBJ1-2	CASSFWGDRALF	TGTGCCAGCAGCTTTTGGGGCGACAGGGCGCTCTTC
many	-	TRBV6-2/TRBV6-3	TRBJ2-7	CASSYVPGEQYF	TGTGCCAGCAGTTACGTCCCCGGCGAGCAGTACTTC
many	-	TRBV10-3	TRBJ2-6	CAIRGMPSGANVLTF	TGTGCCATCAGGGGGATGCCTTCTGGGGCCAACGTCCTGACTTTC
many	TRBD1	TRBV12-5	TRBJ1-2	CARGDRGRGYTF	TGTGCTAGAGGGGACAGGGGCCGGGGCTACACCTTC
many	-	TRBV19	TRBJ1-3	CASSIPGFSGNTIYF	TGTGCCAGTAGTATACCGGGTTTCTCTGGAAACACCATATATTTT
many	-	TRBV6-5	TRBJ2-7	CASSYSQGSYEQYF	TGTGCCAGCAGTTACTCCCAGGGCTCCTACGAGCAGTACTTC
many	-	TRBV11-2	TRBJ2-4	CASSLGVSLVKNIQYF	TGTGCCAGCAGCTTAGGCGTTAGCTTGGTCAAAAACATTCAGTACTTC
-	-	TRBV29-1	TRBJ2-7	CSVESSDYEQYF	TGCAGCGTTGAATCGTCGGACTACGAGCAGTACTTC
many	-	TRBV6-1	TRBJ1-2	CASRGWGREGYTF	TGTGCCAGCCGGGGTTGGGGGCGCGAAGGCTACACCTTC
many	-	TRBV12-3/TRBV12-4	TRBJ2-5	CASSFGGPETQYF	TGTGCCAGCAGTTTCGGGGGTCCAGAGACCCAGTACTTC
many	TRBD1	TRBV27	TRBJ1-2	CASSVNRGDGYTF	TGTGCCAGCAGTGTGAACAGGGGTGATGGCTACACCTTC
-	-	TRBV12-5	TRBJ1-1	CASGLKPGAFVTEAFF	TGTGCTAGTGGTTTGAAGCCAGGCGCGTTTGTCACTGAAGCTTTCTTT
-	TRBD2	TRBV12-3/TRBV12-4	TRBJ2-7	CASSPLAGGGLREQYF	TGTGCCAGCAGTCCACTAGCGGGAGGGGGCCTTCGCGAGCAGTACTTC
few	TRBD2	TRBV5-6	TRBJ2-2	CASIKGAGHTGELFF	TGTGCCAGCATAAAAGGAGCGGGACACACCGGGGAGCTGTTTTTT
many	-	TRBV7-2	TRBJ1-2	CASSLDQGLSYTF	TGTGCCAGCAGCTTAGATCAGGGGTTGAGCTACACCTTC
-	-	TRBV13	TRBJ2-5	CASSQRKVHQETQYF	TGTGCCAGCAGCCAGAGGAAGGTCCACCAAGAGACCCAGTACTTC
-	TRBD2	TRBV7-2	TRBJ2-5	CASSPTSGGKETQYF	TGTGCCAGCAGCCCAACTAGCGGGGGGAAAGAGACCCAGTACTTC
many	-	TRBV12-5	TRBJ2-5	CASGLVWGETQYF	TGTGCTAGTGGTTTGGTTTGGGGAGAGACCCAGTACTTC
many	TRBD2	TRBV20-1	TRBJ2-5	CSARGLAGLRTRYF	TGCAGTGCTAGAGGGCTAGCGGGGTTAAGGACCCGGTACTTC
many	TRBD2	TRBV20-1	TRBJ2-5	CSARPLADTYQETQYF	TGCAGTGCTAGACCTCTAGCGGACACGTACCAAGAGACCCAGTACTTC
few	-	TRBV3-1	TRBJ2-7	CASSQDGNGSYEQYF	TGTGCCAGCAGCCAAGACGGGAACGGCTCCTACGAGCAGTACTTC
few	TRBD2	TRBV19	TRBJ2-7	CASSPRLAGEKSYEQYF	TGTGCCAGTAGTCCCCGACTAGCGGGAGAGAAATCCTACGAGCAGTACTTC
few	TRBD1	TRBV4-1	TRBJ2-2	CASSHLKRDSNTGELFF	TGCGCCAGCAGCCACCTCAAAAGGGACAGCAACACCGGGGAGCTGTTTTTT
many	-	TRBV5-1	TRBJ2-5	CASSTGQPRETQYF	TGCGCCAGCAGCACAGGACAGCCACGGGAGACCCAGTACTTC
many	TRBD2	TRBV4-2	TRBJ2-5	CASSQYGTSGAAQETQYF	TGTGCCAGCAGCCAATATGGGACTAGCGGGGCGGCCCAAGAGACCCAGTACTTC
few	-	TRBV28	TRBJ2-4	CASGTRRDIQYF	TGTGCCAGCGGGACCAGGCGGGACATTCAGTACTTC
-	-	TRBV4-1	TRBJ1-5	CASSQGKGDNQPQHF	TGCGCCAGCAGCCAAGGGAAGGGCGACAATCAGCCCCAGCATTTT
many	TRBD1	TRBV20-1	TRBJ2-4	CSASRDSQNIQYF	TGCAGTGCTTCCCGGGACAGTCAAAACATTCAGTACTTC
many	-	TRBV30	TRBJ2-7	CAWSVSGEQYF	TGTGCCTGGAGTGTTAGTGGAGAGCAGTACTTC
many	TRBD1	TRBV6-1	TRBJ2-2	CASSASRDRGRRGPGELFF	TGTGCCAGCAGTGCGTCCCGGGACAGGGGGCGAAGGGGTCCCGGGGAGCTGTTTTTT
-	-	TRBV4-3	TRBJ2-2	CASTQTHSNTGELFF	TGCGCCAGCACCCAGACGCACTCGAACACCGGGGAGCTGTTTTTT
many	TRBD1	TRBV28	TRBJ1-5	CASSFTGGSGPQHF	TGTGCCAGCAGTTTTACAGGGGGCTCGGGACCCCAGCATTTT
many	-	TRBV20-1	TRBJ1-3	CSARGPLDTIYF	TGCAGTGCTAGAGGCCCGTTAGACACCATATATTTT
many	-	TRBV12-3/TRBV12-4	TRBJ2-7	CASSPRGKGSTYEQYF	TGTGCCAGCAGTCCCAGGGGTAAGGGCTCAACTTACGAGCAGTACTTC
-	-	TRBV19	TRBJ1-1	CASSIPFDTDTEAFF	TGTGCCAGTAGTATCCCCTTCGACACCGACACTGAAGCTTTCTTT
many	-	TRBV9	TRBJ2-5	CASSVVGGLGETQYF	TGTGCCAGCAGCGTAGTGGGGGGTCTCGGAGAGACCCAGTACTTC
many	-	TRBV12-3/TRBV12-4	TRBJ2-7	CASSLIQGTYEQYF	TGTGCCAGCAGTTTAATCCAGGGGACCTACGAGCAGTACTTC
many	-	TRBV12-3/TRBV12-4	TRBJ1-1	CASSSLMNTEAFF	TGTGCCAGCAGTTCTCTTATGAACACTGAAGCTTTCTTT
many	-	TRBV6-5	TRBJ2-7	CASSYPEEEQYF	TGTGCCAGCAGCTATCCCGAGGAGGAGCAGTACTTC
-	TRBD1	TRBV28	TRBJ2-7	CASSSLKDRVGEQYF	TGTGCCAGCAGTTCCCTCAAGGACAGGGTCGGCGAGCAGTACTTC
-	TRBD2	TRBV28	TRBJ2-7	CASSSPGRVEQYF	TGTGCCAGCAGTTCCCCCGGGAGGGTCGAGCAGTACTTC
many	-	TRBV25-1	TRBJ1-2	CASSVLEDYYGYTF	TGTGCCAGCAGTGTACTTGAGGATTACTATGGCTACACCTTC
many	-	TRBV29-1	TRBJ2-2	CSAEGVPSGELFF	TGCAGCGCGGAAGGGGTGCCATCCGGGGAGCTGTTTTTT
many	-	TRBV7-9	TRBJ2-5	CASSHPAGLGETQYF	TGTGCCAGCAGCCATCCGGCCGGGTTGGGAGAGACCCAGTACTTC